The 5 T cell receptor beta chains given below trace back to one sample, sequenced in a study of regulatory T cells in long-lasting Graves disease. Time point in this sample: newly diagnosed GD, antithyroid drugs for less than 3 months. PBMC-derived RNA was used for the TCR library. CDR3 regions were amplified by Arm-PCR using iRepertoire HTBI primers to build TCR beta libraries. TCRdb ran MiXCR on the multiplex PCR reads and lists one entry per CDR3 protein. The sample lists about 470,000 distinct CDR3 sequences, about 15% occurring once. These data were also reused for a study on T cells in Graves' hyperthyroidism and ophthalmopathy.

The sample here was peripheral blood mononuclear cells (PBMCs), taken at new diagnosis, from a patient treated with antithyroid drugs. Receptor source: a young woman with Graves disease.

This clonotype was counted many times. The CDR3 DNA reads as TGTGCCAGCTCACCAGCGCAAGAGACCCAGTACTTC. This gives the protein CASSPAQETQYF. The chain employs TRBV18 and TRBJ2-5, with D uncertain. The V end was cut by 2 bases, the J end by 2 bases, with 3 bases between. The CDR3 has 12 amino acids. Germline V lookup: CDR1 KGHSH, CDR2 LQKENI.

This clonotype has only a few counts. This chain uses TRBV10-2 with TRBJ1-6, with TRBD1 matching 8 bases. Germline assignment: CDR1 WSHSY and CDR2 SAAADI. This CDR3 region has 14 residues. V dropped 7 bases and J dropped 10; count of bases not matched to a gene: 9. In DNA, the CDR3 is TGCGCCAGCAAGCCGGACAGGGCTGGATCACCCCTCCACTTT. Translation: CASKPDRAGSPLHF.

This clonotype appeared many times. V and J are TRBV15 and TRBJ2-1, with 11 bases matching TRBD2. The CDR3 runs to 19 residues. Per germline, CDR1 LNHNV and CDR2 YYDKDF (reference sequence). After removal of 0 bases from V and 1 base from J, the junction contained 8 bases not matched to a gene. The chain's CDR3 is CATSREGLAVEASYNEQFF. As DNA, the CDR3 is TGTGCCACCAGCAGAGAGGGACTAGCGGTGGAAGCTTCCTACAATGAGCAGTTCTTC.

The chain has TRBV12-3 or TRBV12-4 and TRBJ1-1, with 9 positions matching TRBD1. V shed 6 bases, J shed 6 bases, and the junction held 5 bases outside the gene matches. The CDR3 length is 13 residues. For the CDR3, the DNA is TGTGCCAGCAGACGTACAGGGGGCTCTGAAGCTTTCTTT. Translating gives CASRRTGGSEAFF.

This clonotype was seen at least ten times. The chain is built from TRBV10-3 and TRBJ2-3; tentative D call: TRBD1 (6 bases). V was pared by 3 bases and J by 2 bases, with 12 bases between. Germline V CDR1 and CDR2: ENHRY, SYGVKD. CDR3 length: 15 amino acids. The CDR3 nucleotides read TGTGCCATCAGTGACCGGGACAAGGACACAGATACGCAGTATTTT. Translation: CAISDRDKDTDTQYF.